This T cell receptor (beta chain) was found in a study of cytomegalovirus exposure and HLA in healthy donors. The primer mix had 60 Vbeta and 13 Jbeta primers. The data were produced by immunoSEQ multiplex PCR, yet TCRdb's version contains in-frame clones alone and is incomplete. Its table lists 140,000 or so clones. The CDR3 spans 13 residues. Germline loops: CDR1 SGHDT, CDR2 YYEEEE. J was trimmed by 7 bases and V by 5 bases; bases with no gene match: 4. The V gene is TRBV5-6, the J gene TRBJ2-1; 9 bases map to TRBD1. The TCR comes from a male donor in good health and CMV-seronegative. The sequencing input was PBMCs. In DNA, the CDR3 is TGTGCCAGCAGTTTTGGACAGGGGAATGAGCAGTTCTTC. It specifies CASSFGQGNEQFF.